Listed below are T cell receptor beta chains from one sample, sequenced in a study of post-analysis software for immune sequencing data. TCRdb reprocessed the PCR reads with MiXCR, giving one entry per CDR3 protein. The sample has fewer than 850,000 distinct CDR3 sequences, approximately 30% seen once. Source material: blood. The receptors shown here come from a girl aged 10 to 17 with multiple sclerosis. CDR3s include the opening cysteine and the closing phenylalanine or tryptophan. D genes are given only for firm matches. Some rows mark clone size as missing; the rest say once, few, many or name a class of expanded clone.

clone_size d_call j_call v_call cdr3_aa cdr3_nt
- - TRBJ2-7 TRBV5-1 CASSLEGVQQYF TGCGCCAGCAGCTTGGAAGGGGTACAGCAGTACTTC
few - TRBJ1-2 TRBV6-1 CASSEAWGYTF TGTGCCAGCAGTGAAGCCTGGGGCTACACCTTC
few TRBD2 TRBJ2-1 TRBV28 CASSKGASGRASLDEQFF TGTGCCAGCAGCAAGGGGGCTAGCGGGAGGGCCAGTCTCGATGAGCAGTTCTTC
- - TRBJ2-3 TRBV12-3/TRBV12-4 CASTKRSLGTDTRYF TGTGCCAGCACAAAGCGGAGTCTGGGCACAGATACGCGGTATTTT
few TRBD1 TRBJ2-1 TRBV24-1 CATSVPQGAGEQFF TGTGCCACCAGTGTTCCACAGGGGGCCGGTGAGCAGTTCTTC
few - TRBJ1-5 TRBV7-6 CASSSTAYSNQPQHF TGTGCCAGCAGCTCGACAGCTTATAGCAATCAGCCCCAGCATTTT
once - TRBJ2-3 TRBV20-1 CSGSIKDTQYF TGCAGTGGGTCCATCAAGGATACGCAGTATTTT
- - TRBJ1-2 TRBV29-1 CSVDVRADGDTF TGCAGCGTTGACGTACGGGCGGATGGCGACACCTTC
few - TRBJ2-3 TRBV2 CARPGESDTQYF TGTGCCCGCCCGGGAGAATCAGATACGCAGTATTTT
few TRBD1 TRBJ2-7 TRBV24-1 CATSDWVFRDRAFSYEQYF TGTGCCACCAGTGATTGGGTTTTCCGGGACAGGGCCTTCTCCTACGAGCAGTACTTC
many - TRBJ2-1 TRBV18 CASSPGGEQFF TGTGCCAGCAGCCCCGGCGGTGAGCAGTTCTTC
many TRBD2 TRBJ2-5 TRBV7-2 CASSRGTSGRETQYF TGTGCCAGCAGCCGGGGGACTAGCGGGAGAGAGACCCAGTACTTC
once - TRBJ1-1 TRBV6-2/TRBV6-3 CASTSGGLAFF TGTGCCAGCACCTCGGGGGGCCTGGCTTTCTTT
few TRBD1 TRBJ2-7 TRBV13 CASSHRDRGSYEQYF TGTGCCAGCAGCCACCGGGACAGGGGATCCTACGAGCAGTACTTC
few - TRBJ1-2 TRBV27 CASSPSPTYGYTF TGTGCCAGCAGTCCCTCACCGACCTATGGCTACACCTTC
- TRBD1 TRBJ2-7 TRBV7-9 CASSLGQDSSYEQYF TGTGCCAGCAGCCTCGGACAGGATAGCTCCTACGAGCAGTACTTC
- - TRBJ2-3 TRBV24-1 CATSRGTYTDTQYF TGTGCCACCAGTAGAGGTACTTACACAGATACGCAGTATTTT
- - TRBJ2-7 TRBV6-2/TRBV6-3 CASSYTLTLYEQYF TGTGCCAGCAGTTACACCCTCACTCTCTACGAGCAGTACTTC
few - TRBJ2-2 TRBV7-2 CASSLTGLVVFTGELFF TGTGCCAGCAGCCTGACAGGACTAGTCGTTTTTACCGGGGAGCTGTTTTTT
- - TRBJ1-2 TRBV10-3 CAILTSGLANYGYTF TGTGCCATCCTCACCTCGGGCCTTGCTAACTATGGCTACACCTTC
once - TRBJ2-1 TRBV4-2 CASSQDQLYNEQFF TGTGCCAGCAGCCAAGATCAGCTCTACAATGAGCAGTTCTTC
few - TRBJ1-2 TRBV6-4 CASRDDSLGLGYTF TGTGCCAGCAGAGACGACAGCCTAGGGCTTGGCTACACCTTC
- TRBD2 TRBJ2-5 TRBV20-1 CSASPLAEQETQYF TGCAGTGCTAGTCCTCTAGCGGAACAAGAGACCCAGTACTTC
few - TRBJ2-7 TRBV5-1 CASSLSTYEQYF TGCGCCAGCAGCCTGTCGACATACGAGCAGTACTTC
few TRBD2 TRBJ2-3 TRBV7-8 CASSRMSGRAGDTQYF TGTGCCAGCAGTAGAATGAGCGGGAGGGCGGGAGATACGCAGTATTTT
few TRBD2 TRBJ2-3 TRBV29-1 CSVERRGGTDTQYF TGCAGCGTTGAAAGGCGGGGGGGAACAGATACGCAGTATTTT
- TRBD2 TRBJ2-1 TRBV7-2 CASSLDRGGRERFF TGTGCCAGCAGCTTAGATCGAGGCGGGAGAGAAAGGTTCTTC
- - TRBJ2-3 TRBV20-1 CSARGVPNRSTDTQYF TGCAGTGCTAGAGGTGTTCCAAACCGCAGCACAGATACGCAGTATTTT
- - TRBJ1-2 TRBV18 CASSPREIDYTF TGTGCCAGCTCACCAAGGGAAATCGACTACACCTTC